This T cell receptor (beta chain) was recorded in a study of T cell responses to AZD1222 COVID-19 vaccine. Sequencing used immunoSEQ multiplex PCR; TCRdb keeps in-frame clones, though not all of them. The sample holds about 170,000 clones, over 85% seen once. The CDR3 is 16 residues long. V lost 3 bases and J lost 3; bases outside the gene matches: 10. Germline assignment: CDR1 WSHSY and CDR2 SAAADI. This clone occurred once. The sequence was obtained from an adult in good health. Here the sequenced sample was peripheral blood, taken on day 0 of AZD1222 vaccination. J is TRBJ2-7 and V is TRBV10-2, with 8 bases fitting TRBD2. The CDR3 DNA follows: TGCGCCAGCAGTGACGCTAGCGGGTACTCAAGCTACGAGCAGTACTTC. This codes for CASSDASGYSSYEQYF.